This T cell receptor (beta chain) was captured in a study of OX40 agonist ivuxolimab in advanced cancers. The CDR3 is 13 amino acids. Germline lookup yields CDR1 ENHRY and CDR2 SYGVKD. V lost 6 bases, J lost 6 bases, and 15 bases lay in between. Blood sampling was done at baseline, cycle 4 day 1, and cycle 7 day 1. Data came from immunoSEQ multiplex PCR; TCRdb stores just in-frame clones and leaves some out. The table lists tens of thousands of clones, roughly 90% of them singletons, with 5.5% to 8% in the top ten. The material was CD4+ or CD8+ T cells sorted from blood, obtained in a trial of the OX40 agonist ivuxolimab. The clonotype was recovered from an adult with an advanced solid tumor such as melanoma, head and neck, liver or kidney cancer. The rearrangement uses TRBV10-3 and TRBJ2-7; D may be TRBD2 (7 bases). The CDR3 coding sequence is TGTGCCATCAGGAGGGGGGGGACCTCCGAGCAGTACTTC. Protein: CAIRRGGTSEQYF.